This TCR beta chain was found in a study of control samples from healthy donors and cancer patients. Here immunoSEQ multiplex PCR was the method, and the copy in TCRdb shows in-frame clones only, minus some. The sample includes about 98,000 clones, roughly four fifths seen only once; the top ten take 1.5% to 2%. V gave up 0 bases and J gave up 3 bases, with 9 bases separating them. The CDR3 sequence is 15 residues long. CDR1 is LNHNV, CDR2 YYDKDF, per germline (reference sequence). Comment on this clone: The same CDR3 can be traced to other DNA sequences in this sample.

The chain is built from TRBV15 and TRBJ2-1, with D uncertain. The clonotype was recovered from a man aged 55 to 69 in good health. Sequencing was carried out using blood. The CDR3 is CATSRDSGSYNEQFF. The CDR3 nucleotides read TGTGCCACCAGCAGAGATTCGGGCAGCTACAATGAGCAGTTCTTC. Looking up the rest from reference TRBV15 and TRBJ2-1 gives the full variable domain: DAMVIQNPRYQVTQFGKPVTLSCSQTLNHNVMYWYQQKSSQAPKLLFHYYDKDFNNEADTPDNFQSRRPNTSFCFLDIRSPGLGDTAMYLCATSRDSGSYNEQFFGPGTRLTVL.